Below are 15 T cell receptor beta chains sequenced from a single sample in a study of OX40 agonist ivuxolimab in advanced cancers. Assay used: immunoSEQ multiplex PCR; TCRdb lists only in-frame clones, some missing. The data contain approximately 75,000 clones, more than 75% of them singletons. Material: CD4+ or CD8+ T cells sorted from blood, obtained in a trial of the OX40 agonist ivuxolimab. The receptors derive from an adult with an advanced solid tumor such as melanoma, head and neck, liver or kidney cancer.

The rearrangement uses TRBV29-1 and TRBJ1-1; D unresolved. V was cut by 4 bases and J by 0 bases, with 12 bases left in between. Germline CDR1 is SQVTM and CDR2 is ANQGSEA. The CDR3 consists of 14 residues. CDR3 bases: TGCAGCGTTGGAAGTGGGATAATGAACACTGAAGCTTTCTTT. Translation gives CSVGSGIMNTEAFF.

This clone has just a few counts. This chain joins TRBV11-2 and TRBJ2-5; TRBD1 might be the D (6 bases). Germline CDR1 is SGHAT and CDR2 is FQNNGV. The V gene lost 6 bases and the J gene lost 5 bases, with 13 bases spanning the gap. The CDR3 spans 13 residues. CDR3 sequence (DNA): TGTGCCAGCAGGTTAATCAGGGGTGAGACCCAGTACTTC. It is translated as CASRLIRGETQYF. Full variable domain (outside the CDR3, taken from reference TRBV11-2 and TRBJ2-5): EAGVAQSPRYKIIEKRQSVAFWCNPISGHATLYWYQQILGQGPKLLIQFQNNGVVDDSQLPKDRFSAERLKGVDSTLKIQPAKLEDSAVYLCASRLIRGETQYFGPGTRLLVL.

The chain employs TRBV13 and TRBJ2-7; 8 bases are a match to TRBD1. V lost 3 bases, J lost 3 bases, and 7 bases stayed unmatched. Germline CDR1 is PRHDT and CDR2 is FYEKMQ (reference sequence). CDR3 length equals 15 residues. The CDR3 here is CASSFMDRVGYEQYF. CDR3 coding DNA: TGTGCCAGCAGCTTCATGGACAGGGTAGGCTACGAGCAGTACTTC.

As for this clone: In the same sample, other DNA sequences code for this CDR3. The V gene is TRBV27, the J gene TRBJ1-1; D gene unclear. From germline, CDR1 is MNHEY and CDR2 SMNVEV (reference sequence). This CDR3 has 13 amino acids. Trimming shortened V by 2 bases and J by 1 base, and 5 bases separated the two germline ends. The CDR3 sequence: CASSLGRNTEAFF. CDR3 nucleotides: TGTGCCAGCAGTTTAGGGCGGAACACTGAAGCTTTCTTT.

This sequence joins TRBV28 and TRBJ1-6, with unresolved D. Trimming pared 2 bases from V and 13 bases from J, leaving 12 bases between. The CDR3 spans 13 residues. The germline V gene has CDR1 MDHEN and CDR2 SYDVKM. CDR3 DNA sequence: TGTGCCAGCAGTTTAGTCGCCCTCCCGCCCCTCCACTTT. Translation: CASSLVALPPLHF.

V is TRBV28 and J is TRBJ1-2, with a weak D call TRBD1 (5 bases). The V gene lost 3 bases and the J gene lost 3 bases, with 11 bases spanning the gap. The CDR3 contains 14 residues. Germline-derived CDR1 and CDR2 are MDHEN and SYDVKM. DNA for the CDR3: TGTGCCAGCAGTTTGTTTAGCAGGGACTATGGCTACACCTTC. Translated, it gives CASSLFSRDYGYTF.

J is TRBJ1-1 and V is TRBV4-2; perhaps TRBD1 as D (5 bases). CDR1 is LGHNA and CDR2 is YNFKEQ in the germline V gene. CDR3 length: 15 amino acids. Trimming stripped 1 base from V and 4 bases from J, with 13 bases between. CDR3 residues: CASSQAHQGPTEAFF. The CDR3, as DNA: TGTGCCAGCAGCCAAGCCCACCAGGGCCCCACTGAAGCTTTCTTT.

The rearrangement links TRBV28 to TRBJ1-1; 7 nucleotides align to TRBD1. This CDR3 comprises 15 residues. V trimming: 5 bases; J trimming: 4 bases; junction bases outside the gene matches: 10. Germline values: CDR1 MDHEN, CDR2 SYDVKM. The CDR3 sequence: CASSVNRGGGTEAFF. The CDR3 DNA is TGTGCCAGCAGTGTTAACAGGGGTGGGGGCACTGAAGCTTTCTTT.

The rearrangement uses TRBV2 and TRBJ1-5; 7 bases line up with TRBD1. Germline V lookup: CDR1 SNHLY, CDR2 FYNNEI. This CDR3 has 15 residues. With 6 bases clipped from V and 4 bases from J, the junction kept 9 bases outside the gene matches. CDR3 nucleotides: TGTGCCAGCAGAGGGTGGACAGGCGGAAATCAGCCCCAGCATTTT. Its translation: CASRGWTGGNQPQHF.

The chain links TRBV28 to TRBJ1-1; no clear D. CDR3 size: 14 residues. The germline V gene encodes CDR1 MDHEN and CDR2 SYDVKM. Trimming cost V 3 bases and J 1 base, with 9 bases left between them. The CDR3 sequence is CASSFPTWNTEAFF. DNA for the CDR3: TGTGCCAGCAGTTTCCCCACGTGGAACACTGAAGCTTTCTTT.

The chain is built from TRBV19 and TRBJ1-2; a weak D match, TRBD1 (6 bases). Germline CDR1 is LNHDA and CDR2 is SQIVND (reference sequence). The germline V and J ends were trimmed by 7 bases and 7 bases, with 19 bases remaining between them. The CDR3 covers 14 residues. Written as DNA, the CDR3 is TGTGCCAGTACCGCTGGGACAATCGCGGGTGGCTACACCTTC. Translated, it gives CASTAGTIAGGYTF.

The rearrangement links TRBV7-9 to TRBJ1-1; possible D gene TRBD1, 6 bases. This CDR3 comprises 12 residues. Germline V gene sequence: CDR1 SEHNR, CDR2 FQNEAQ (reference sequence). With 11 bases removed from V and 1 base from J, the gap between germline ends came to 11 bases. The CDR3 protein is CAGGQWNTEAFF. CDR3 bases: TGTGCCGGGGGGCAGTGGAACACTGAAGCTTTCTTT. The entire variable domain, with the rest obtained from reference TRBV7-9 and TRBJ1-1, is as follows: DTGVSQNPRHKITKRGQNVTFRCDPISEHNRLYWYRQTLGQGPEFLTYFQNEAQLEKSRLLSDRFSAERPKGSFSTLEIQRTEQGDSAMYLCAGGQWNTEAFFGQGTRLTVV.

The chain joins TRBV28 to TRBJ1-3; 8 nucleotides match TRBD1. Germline V gene data show CDR1 as MDHEN and CDR2 as SYDVKM. CDR3 length: 15 amino acids. Germline trimming cut 4 bases from V and 4 bases from J; bases unmatched to any gene: 6. CDR3 residues: CASSSPWTGGNTIYF. CDR3 DNA: TGTGCCAGCAGTTCTCCCTGGACAGGGGGAAACACCATATATTTT.

V is TRBV28 and J is TRBJ1-5, with D tentatively TRBD1 (6 bases). Trimming removed 5 bases from V and 1 base from J, with 12 bases in between. Germline CDR1 is MDHEN and CDR2 is SYDVKM. This CDR3 comprises 15 residues. CDR3 in DNA: TGTGCCAGCAGTCCCGGGACACCCAGCAATCAGCCCCAGCATTTT. As protein: CASSPGTPSNQPQHF.

The chain uses TRBV20-1 and TRBJ2-3; D uncertain. Trimming removed 5 bases from V and 3 bases from J, with 3 bases in between. From germline, CDR1 is DFQATT and CDR2 SNEGSKA (reference sequence). CDR3 length: 10 residues. The CDR3 DNA reads TGCAGTGCTGATACAGATACGCAGTATTTT. It encodes CSADTDTQYF.